This record concerns one T cell receptor beta chain sequence. This sample stems from a study of T cells in Graves' hyperthyroidism and ophthalmopathy. TCR beta CDR3 region amplification was performed from RNA transcripts. When the TCR CDR3 underwent first-round RT-PCR, the HTBI primer set was used. In TCRdb, the multiplex PCR reads were re-called with MiXCR into one record per CDR3 protein. The top ten clones hold 12% to 15% of a sample with a few hundred thousand distinct CDR3 sequences, around 16% of them seen once. This TCR came from a young woman with Graves' hyperthyroidism. Material: blood.

The CDR3: CASSPQGAVDTQYF. The DNA for the CDR3 is TGCGCCAGCAGCCCCCAAGGGGCGGTAGATACGCAGTATTTT. The V and J genes are TRBV4-3 and TRBJ2-3; a weak D match, TRBD1 (5 bases). The V end lost 4 bases, the J end lost 5 bases, and 13 bases lay between the germline ends. Germline V gene lookup returns CDR1 LGHNA and CDR2 YSLEER. The CDR3 is 14 residues long.